A selection of T cell receptor beta chains follows, all from one sample in a study of blood T cell repertoires in COVID-19. Only in-frame clones appear in the TCRdb table, and some are missing; sequencing was by immunoSEQ multiplex PCR. Of around 100,000 clones in the sample, almost 90% were seen once. Sequenced material: peripheral blood. The receptors stem from a human donor in a cohort sampled during active COVID-19. Each CDR3 is given with its conserved first and last residue. The order of the fields is CDR3 protein, CDR3 DNA, J gene, V gene, D gene, clone size. D genes are given only for firm matches. Some rows mark clone size as missing; the rest say once, few, many or name a class of expanded clone.

CASSIAPGARGDNQPQHF	TGTGCCAGTAGTATCGCTCCGGGCGCCCGGGGGGACAATCAGCCCCAGCATTTT	TRBJ1-5	TRBV19	-	-
CASSDDRGHSNQPQHF	TGTGCCAGCAGTGATGACAGGGGGCATAGCAATCAGCCCCAGCATTTT	TRBJ1-5	TRBV6-1	TRBD1	many
CASSHTSSTDTQYF	TGTGCCAGCAGCCATACTAGTAGCACAGATACGCAGTATTTT	TRBJ2-3	TRBV3-1/TRBV3-2	-	-
CASSSTGAGRYEQYF	TGTGCCAGCAGCTCAACCGGGGCAGGGAGGTACGAGCAGTACTTC	TRBJ2-7	TRBV5-8	-	-
CASSLNLLGAGTEAFF	TGTGCCAGCTCACTCAATCTCTTGGGGGCCGGGACTGAAGCTTTCTTT	TRBJ1-1	TRBV18	-	-
CASSYGLAGPDTQYF	TGTGCCAGCAGTTACGGCCTAGCGGGCCCAGATACGCAGTATTTT	TRBJ2-3	TRBV6-2/TRBV6-3	TRBD2	once
CASSTLGQAGEQFF	TGTGCCAGTAGTACGCTAGGACAGGCAGGTGAGCAGTTCTTC	TRBJ2-1	TRBV19	TRBD1	-
CASSLSGTGSAFF	TGTGCCAGCAGCCTGTCCGGGACAGGGAGCGCTTTCTTT	TRBJ1-1	TRBV3-1/TRBV3-2	TRBD1	-
CASTTPGDHSNQPQHF	TGCGCCAGCACAACCCCCGGGGATCATAGCAATCAGCCCCAGCATTTT	TRBJ1-5	TRBV10-1	-	-
CATSDRSAYQETQYF	TGTGCCACCAGTGATAGGAGCGCCTACCAAGAGACCCAGTACTTC	TRBJ2-5	TRBV24-1	-	-
CASSPGTGGTDTQYF	TGCGCCAGCAGCCCTGGGACAGGGGGCACAGATACGCAGTATTTT	TRBJ2-3	TRBV5-1	TRBD1	-
CASSDSTGTTRGTQYF	TGTGCCAGTAGTGACTCGACCGGGACTACCAGGGGTACGCAGTATTTT	TRBJ2-3	TRBV19	-	-
CASSRDLGLALRDTQYF	TGTGCCAGCAGCCGGGACCTGGGACTAGCGCTTCGAGATACGCAGTATTTT	TRBJ2-3	TRBV7-2	TRBD2	-
CASSMSVRGYEQYF	TGTGCCAGTAGTATGTCAGTTAGAGGCTACGAGCAGTACTTC	TRBJ2-7	TRBV19	-	many
CASSPGQEAFF	TGTGCCAGCTCCCCGGGACAGGAAGCTTTCTTT	TRBJ1-1	TRBV18	TRBD1	-
CASSSYGLAGVTDTQYF	TGTGCCAGCAGTTCTTATGGACTAGCGGGAGTTACAGATACGCAGTATTTT	TRBJ2-3	TRBV27	TRBD2	once